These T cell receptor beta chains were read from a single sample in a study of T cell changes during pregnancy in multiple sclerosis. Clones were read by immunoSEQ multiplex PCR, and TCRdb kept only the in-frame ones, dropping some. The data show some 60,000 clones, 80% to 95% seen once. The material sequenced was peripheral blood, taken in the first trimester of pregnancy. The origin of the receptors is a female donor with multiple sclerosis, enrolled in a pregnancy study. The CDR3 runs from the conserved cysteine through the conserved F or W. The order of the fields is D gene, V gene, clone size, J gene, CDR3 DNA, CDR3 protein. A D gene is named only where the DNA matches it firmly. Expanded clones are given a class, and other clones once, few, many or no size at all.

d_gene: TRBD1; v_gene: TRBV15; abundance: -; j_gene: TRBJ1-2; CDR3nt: TGTGCCACCAGCAGGGGGAGACAGGGGGCACTCTTATCTACTTATGGCTACACCTTC; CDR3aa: CATSRGRQGALLSTYGYTF
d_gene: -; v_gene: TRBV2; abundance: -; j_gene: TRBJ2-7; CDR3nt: TGTGCCAGCACCCTAGGCGCAGGGGGGTACTACGAGCAGTACTTC; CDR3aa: CASTLGAGGYYEQYF
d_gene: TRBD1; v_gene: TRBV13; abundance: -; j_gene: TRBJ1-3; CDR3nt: TGTGCCAGCAGCTTTTCAGGGGGCTCTGGAAACACCATATATTTT; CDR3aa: CASSFSGGSGNTIYF
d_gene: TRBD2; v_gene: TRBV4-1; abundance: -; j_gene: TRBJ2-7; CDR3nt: TGCGCCAGCAGCCAAGGGGGACTAGGATCCTACGAGCAGTACTTC; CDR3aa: CASSQGGLGSYEQYF
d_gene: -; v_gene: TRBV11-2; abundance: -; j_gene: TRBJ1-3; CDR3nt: TGTGCCAGCAGCCCGCGGCAACAAGGTGAACTAAGTGGAAACACCATATATTTT; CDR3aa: CASSPRQQGELSGNTIYF
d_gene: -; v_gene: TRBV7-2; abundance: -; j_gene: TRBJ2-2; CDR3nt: TGTGCCAGCAGGACTACCGGGGAGCTGTTTTTT; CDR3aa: CASRTTGELFF
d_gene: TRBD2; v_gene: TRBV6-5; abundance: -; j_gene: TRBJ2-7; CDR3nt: TGTGCCAGCAGAGAGACTAGCGGGGGGGGGTACGAGCAGTACTTC; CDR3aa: CASRETSGGGYEQYF
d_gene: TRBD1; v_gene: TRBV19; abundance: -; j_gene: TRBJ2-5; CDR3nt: TGTGCCAGTGCCGGGACAGGGGAAGAGACCCAGTACTTC; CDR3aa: CASAGTGEETQYF
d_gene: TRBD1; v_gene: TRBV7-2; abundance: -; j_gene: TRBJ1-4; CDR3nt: TGTGCCAGCAGCTCAGGGGGGTCTAATGAAAAACTGTTTTTT; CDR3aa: CASSSGGSNEKLFF
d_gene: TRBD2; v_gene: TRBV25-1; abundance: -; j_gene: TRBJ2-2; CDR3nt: TGTGCCAGCAGTGAATTGGTCGGGGGGGCTGCCGGGGAGCTGTTTTTT; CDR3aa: CASSELVGGAAGELFF
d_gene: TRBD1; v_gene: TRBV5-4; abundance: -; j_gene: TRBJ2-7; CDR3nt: TGTGCCAGCAGCCTCTGGACAGGGGGCTGGAACGAGCAGTACTTC; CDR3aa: CASSLWTGGWNEQYF
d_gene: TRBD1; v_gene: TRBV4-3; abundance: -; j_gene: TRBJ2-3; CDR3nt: TGCGCCAGCAGCCGAACACCGGGACAGGGGACAGATACGCAGTATTTT; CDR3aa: CASSRTPGQGTDTQYF
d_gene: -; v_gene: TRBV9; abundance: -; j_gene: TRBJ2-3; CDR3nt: TGTGCCAGCAGCGCAGGACAGTCCACAGATACGCAGTATTTT; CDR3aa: CASSAGQSTDTQYF
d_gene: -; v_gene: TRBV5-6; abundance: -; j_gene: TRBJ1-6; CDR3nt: TGTGCCAGCAGCCCGGGGGGGGGCCGTGGTTCACCCCTCCACTTT; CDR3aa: CASSPGGGRGSPLHF
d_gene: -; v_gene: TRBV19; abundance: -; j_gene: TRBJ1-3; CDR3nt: TGTGCCAGTGGGCGGGCTGGAAACACCATATATTTT; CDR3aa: CASGRAGNTIYF
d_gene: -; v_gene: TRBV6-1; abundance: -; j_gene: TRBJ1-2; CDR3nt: TGTGCCAGCAGTGAACCCTACAGGGCTTCTAACTATGGCTACACCTTC; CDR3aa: CASSEPYRASNYGYTF
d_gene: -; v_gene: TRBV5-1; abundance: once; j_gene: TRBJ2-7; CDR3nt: TGCGCCAGCAGAACAGGGTCCCCCTACGAGCAGTACTTC; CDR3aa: CASRTGSPYEQYF
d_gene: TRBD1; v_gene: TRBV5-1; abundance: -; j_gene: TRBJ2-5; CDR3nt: TGCGCCAGCAGCTTGGAGGGGGCCGCCCAGTACTTC; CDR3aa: CASSLEGAAQYF
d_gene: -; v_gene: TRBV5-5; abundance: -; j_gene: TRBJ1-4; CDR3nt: TGTGCCAGCAGCTTCGGCGGGAATGAAAAACTGTTTTTT; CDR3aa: CASSFGGNEKLFF
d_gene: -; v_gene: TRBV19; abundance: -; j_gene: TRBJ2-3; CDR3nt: TGTGCCAGTAGTATCGGGGGAAGGGGCACAGATACGCAGTATTTT; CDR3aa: CASSIGGRGTDTQYF
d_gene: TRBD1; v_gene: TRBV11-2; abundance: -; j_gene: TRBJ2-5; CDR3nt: TGTGCCAGCAGCTCAGGGACAGCTCAAGAGACCCAGTACTTC; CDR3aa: CASSSGTAQETQYF
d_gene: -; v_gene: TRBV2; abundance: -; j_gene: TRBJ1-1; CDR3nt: TGTGCCACACGGACCCAAGGGAGCCTCACTGAAGCTTTCTTT; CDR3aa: CATRTQGSLTEAFF
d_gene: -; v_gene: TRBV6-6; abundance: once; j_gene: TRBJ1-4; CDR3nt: TGTGCCAGCATCGACGGGGGGATCAATGAAAAACTGTTTTTT; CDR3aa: CASIDGGINEKLFF
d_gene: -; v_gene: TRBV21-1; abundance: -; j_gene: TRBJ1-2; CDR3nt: TGTGCCAGCAGCAAGGGACAGGGGAAGAACTATGGCTACACCTTC; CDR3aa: CASSKGQGKNYGYTF
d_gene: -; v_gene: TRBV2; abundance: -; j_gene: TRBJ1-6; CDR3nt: TGTGCCAGCAGTGGGCAGGTTTCACCCCTCCACTTT; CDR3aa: CASSGQVSPLHF
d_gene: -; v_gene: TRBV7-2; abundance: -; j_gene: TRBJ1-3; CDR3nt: TGTGCCAGCAGTTCCTCCCCGGGGGTCTTTACCTCTGGAAACACCATATATTTT; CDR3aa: CASSSSPGVFTSGNTIYF
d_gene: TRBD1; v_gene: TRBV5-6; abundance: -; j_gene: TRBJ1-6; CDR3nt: TGTGCCAGCAGCTTGACAGGGGGCGAGAATTCACCCCTCCACTTT; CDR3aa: CASSLTGGENSPLHF
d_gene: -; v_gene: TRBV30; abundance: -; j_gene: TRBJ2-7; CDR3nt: TGTGCCTGGACCCCCAGCTACGAGCAGTACTTC; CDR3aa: CAWTPSYEQYF
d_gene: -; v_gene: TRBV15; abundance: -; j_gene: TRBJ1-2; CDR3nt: TGTGCCACCAGCAGAGGAGAGAGAGGCTACACCTTC; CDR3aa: CATSRGERGYTF
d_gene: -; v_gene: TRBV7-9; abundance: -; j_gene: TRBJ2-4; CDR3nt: TGTGCCAGCAGCGCCCACAATTCGGCCAAAAACATTCAGTACTTC; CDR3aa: CASSAHNSAKNIQYF
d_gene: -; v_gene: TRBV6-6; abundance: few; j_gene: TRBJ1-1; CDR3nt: TGTGCCAGCAGTTTATCCAGGGGAACTGAAGCTTTCTTT; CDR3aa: CASSLSRGTEAFF
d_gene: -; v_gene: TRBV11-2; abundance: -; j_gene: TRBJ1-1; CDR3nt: TGTGCCAGCAGTATAGGGACTGATGAATTCAAATCAAGGGCTTTCTTT; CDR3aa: CASSIGTDEFKSRAFF
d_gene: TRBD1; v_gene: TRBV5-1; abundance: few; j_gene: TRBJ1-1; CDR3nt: TGCGCCAGCAGCCCAGGGGGCCCCATGAACACTGAAGCTTTCTTT; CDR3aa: CASSPGGPMNTEAFF
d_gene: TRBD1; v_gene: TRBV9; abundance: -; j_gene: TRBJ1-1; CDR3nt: TGTGCCAGCAGCGTAGTTGGGACAGAAGTTTCTGAAGCTTTCTTT; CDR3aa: CASSVVGTEVSEAFF
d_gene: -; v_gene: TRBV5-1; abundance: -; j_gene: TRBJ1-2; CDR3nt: TGCGCCAGCAGCGACCTCGCAGGTCCTGCGAATGGCTACACCTTC; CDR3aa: CASSDLAGPANGYTF
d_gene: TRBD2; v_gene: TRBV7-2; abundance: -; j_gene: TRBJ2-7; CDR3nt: TGTGCCAGCAGCTTAGCTAGCGGGGGACTTCTCGAGCAGTACTTC; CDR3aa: CASSLASGGLLEQYF